The clone carrying this TCR beta chain showed up just a few times. The antigen is undetermined. The sort gate was single viable CD3+CD4+CD8-CD45RO+ cells for memory CD4+ T cells. Serostatus was set by detecting CMV pp150, pp28, p38, p52 IgG. The ends were cut back, 8 bases at V and 1 base at J, with 14 bases in the middle. This CDR3 is built from 15 residues. Germline values: CDR1 KGHSH, CDR2 LQKENI. This specimen comes from a study of memory CD4+ T cells and cytomegalovirus serostatus. Study details: Donors were healthy Belgian adults, several CMV seropositive and about two dozen seronegative.

Study-wide results and caveats: Each of 55 to 80 CMV-associated TCRbeta sequences occurred in one to five individuals.

Original handling: After removing out-of-frame reads, approximately 2 million distinct TCRbeta sequences remained. Method: immunoSEQ multiplex PCR; TCRdb's copy keeps in-frame clones and lacks some. V and J calls and clone size come straight from that table; D and trimming were deduced from the DNA. The sample contains some 26,000 clones, 75% to 85% of which appear only once. The source of this sequence is an adult in good health and CMV-seronegative. Sequences were obtained from memory CD4+ T cells from blood. This chain uses TRBV18 with TRBJ2-2; TRBD2 is a possible D gene (5 bases). This CDR3 is CASHFGVMNTGELFF. The CDR3 DNA sequence: TGTGCCAGCCATTTCGGGGTGATGAACACCGGGGAGCTGTTTTTT.